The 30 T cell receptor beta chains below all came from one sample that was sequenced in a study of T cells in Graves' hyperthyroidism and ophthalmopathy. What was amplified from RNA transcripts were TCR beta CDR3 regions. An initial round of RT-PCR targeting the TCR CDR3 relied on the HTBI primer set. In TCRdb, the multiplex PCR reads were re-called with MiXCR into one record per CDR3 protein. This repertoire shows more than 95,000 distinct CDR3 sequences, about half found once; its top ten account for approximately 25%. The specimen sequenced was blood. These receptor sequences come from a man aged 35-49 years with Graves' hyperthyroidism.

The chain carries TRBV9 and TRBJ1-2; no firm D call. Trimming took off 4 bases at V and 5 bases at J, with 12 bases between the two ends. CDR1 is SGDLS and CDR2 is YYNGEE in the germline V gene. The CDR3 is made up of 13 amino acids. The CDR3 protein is CASSPPTGYGYTF. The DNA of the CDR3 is TGTGCCAGCAGCCCCCCGACGGGGTATGGCTACACCTTC.

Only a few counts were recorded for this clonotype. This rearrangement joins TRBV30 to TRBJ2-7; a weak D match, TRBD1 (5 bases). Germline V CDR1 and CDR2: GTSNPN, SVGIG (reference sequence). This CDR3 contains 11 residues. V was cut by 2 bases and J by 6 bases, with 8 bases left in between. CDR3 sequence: CAWSPGSEQYF. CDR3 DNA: TGTGCCTGGAGTCCAGGGTCCGAGCAGTACTTC.

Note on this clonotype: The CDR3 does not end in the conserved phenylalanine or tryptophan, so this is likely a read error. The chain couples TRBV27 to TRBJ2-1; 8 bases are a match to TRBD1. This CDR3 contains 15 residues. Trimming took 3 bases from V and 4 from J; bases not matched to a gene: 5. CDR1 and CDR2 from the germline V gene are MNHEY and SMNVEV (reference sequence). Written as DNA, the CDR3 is TGTGCCAGCAGTTTGAGACAGGGGAATTACAATGAGCAGTTCATC. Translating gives CASSLRQGNYNEQFI.

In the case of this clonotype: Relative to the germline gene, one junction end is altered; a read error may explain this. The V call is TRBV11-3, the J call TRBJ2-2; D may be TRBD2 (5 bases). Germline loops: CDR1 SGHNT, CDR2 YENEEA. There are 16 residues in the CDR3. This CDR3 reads CASSPRIAHNTGELSW. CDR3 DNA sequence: TGTGCCAGCAGCCCAAGAATCGCCCACAACACCGGGGAGCTGTCTTGG.

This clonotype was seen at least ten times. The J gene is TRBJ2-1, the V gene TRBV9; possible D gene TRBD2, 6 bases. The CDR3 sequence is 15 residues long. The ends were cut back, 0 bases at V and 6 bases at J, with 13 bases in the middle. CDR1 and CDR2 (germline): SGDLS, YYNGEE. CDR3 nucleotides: TGTGCCAGCAGCGTAGATCTGGGAGGCACCAATGAGCAGTTCTTC. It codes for CASSVDLGGTNEQFF.

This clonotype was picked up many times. The CDR3 DNA follows: TGTGCCAGTAGTATCCAGCTAGCGGGAGGTTACAATGAGCAGTTCTTC. This codes for CASSIQLAGGYNEQFF. The chain combines TRBV19 with TRBJ2-1; TRBD2 agrees at 11 bases. Trimming took 3 bases from V and 4 from J; bases not matched to a gene: 5. There are 16 residues in the CDR3. In germline, CDR1 is LNHDA, CDR2 SQIVND (reference sequence).

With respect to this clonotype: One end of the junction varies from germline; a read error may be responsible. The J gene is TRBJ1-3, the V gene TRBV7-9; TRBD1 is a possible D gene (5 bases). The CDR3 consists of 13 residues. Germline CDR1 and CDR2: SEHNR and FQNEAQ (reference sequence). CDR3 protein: CASGQGSGNTVYF. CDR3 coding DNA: TGTGCCAGCGGGCAGGGCTCTGGAAACACCGTATATTTT.

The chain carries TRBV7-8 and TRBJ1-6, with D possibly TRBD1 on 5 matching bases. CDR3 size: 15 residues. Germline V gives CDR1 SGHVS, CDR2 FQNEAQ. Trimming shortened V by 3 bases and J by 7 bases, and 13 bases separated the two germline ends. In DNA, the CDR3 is TGTGCCAGCAGCTTCGAGGGGCTAGGGAATTCACCCCTCCACTTT. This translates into CASSFEGLGNSPLHF.

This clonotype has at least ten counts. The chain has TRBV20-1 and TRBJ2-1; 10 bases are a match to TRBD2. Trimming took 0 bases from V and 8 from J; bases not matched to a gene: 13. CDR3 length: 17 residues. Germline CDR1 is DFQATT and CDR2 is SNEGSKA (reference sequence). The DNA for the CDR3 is TGCAGTGCTAGAGATACCCCAGCGGGAGGGCCTAGGTATGAGCAGTTCTTC. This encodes CSARDTPAGGPRYEQFF.

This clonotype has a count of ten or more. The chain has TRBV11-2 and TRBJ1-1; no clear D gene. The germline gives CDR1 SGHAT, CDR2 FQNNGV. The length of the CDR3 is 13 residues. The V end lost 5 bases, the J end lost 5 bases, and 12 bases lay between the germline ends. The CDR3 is CASSMGSGTEAFF. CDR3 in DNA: TGTGCCAGCAGCATGGGCTCTGGAACTGAAGCTTTCTTT.

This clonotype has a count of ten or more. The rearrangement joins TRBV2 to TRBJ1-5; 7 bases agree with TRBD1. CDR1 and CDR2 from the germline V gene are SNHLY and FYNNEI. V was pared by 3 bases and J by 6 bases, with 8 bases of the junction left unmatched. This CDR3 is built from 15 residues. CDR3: CASSDSPTGIQPQHF. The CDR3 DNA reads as TGTGCCAGCAGTGATTCCCCGACAGGGATTCAGCCCCAGCATTTT.

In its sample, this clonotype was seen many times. The CDR3 sequence is CASSLSGGPQPQHF. The CDR3 nucleotides are TGCGCCAGCAGCTTGTCCGGGGGCCCTCAGCCCCAGCATTTT. The chain uses TRBV5-1 and TRBJ1-5; D possibly corresponds to TRBD1 (6 bases). Germline V lookup: CDR1 SGHRS, CDR2 YFSETQ. This CDR3 is built from 14 residues. V was clipped by 1 base and J by 6 bases, with 11 bases between them.

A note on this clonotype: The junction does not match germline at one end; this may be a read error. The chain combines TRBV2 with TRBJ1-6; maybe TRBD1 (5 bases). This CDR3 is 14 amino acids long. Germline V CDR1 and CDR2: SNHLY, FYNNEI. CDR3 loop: CASSDPDTGSPLQF. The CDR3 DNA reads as TGTGCCAGCAGTGACCCGGACACGGGTTCACCCCTCCAATTT.

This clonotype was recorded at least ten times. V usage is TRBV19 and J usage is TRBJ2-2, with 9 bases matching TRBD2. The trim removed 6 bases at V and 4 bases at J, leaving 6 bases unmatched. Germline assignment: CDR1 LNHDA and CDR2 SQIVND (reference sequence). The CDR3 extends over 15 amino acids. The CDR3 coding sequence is TGTGCCAGTAGACCAGCGGGGGGACCCACCGGGGAGCTGTTTTTT. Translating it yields CASRPAGGPTGELFF.

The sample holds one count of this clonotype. The chain's CDR3 is CGGSEVGYEQFF. In DNA form, the CDR3 reads TGTGGCGGCAGTGAAGTGGGTTATGAGCAGTTCTTC. V is TRBV6-1 and J is TRBJ2-1; no reliable D call. Germline-derived CDR1 and CDR2 are MNHNS and SASEGT. The CDR3 runs 12 residues.

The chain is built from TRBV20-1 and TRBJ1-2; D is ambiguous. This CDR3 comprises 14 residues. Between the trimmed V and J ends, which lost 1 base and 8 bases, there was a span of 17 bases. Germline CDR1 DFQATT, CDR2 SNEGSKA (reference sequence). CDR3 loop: CSARGLAHRYGYTF. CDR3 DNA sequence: TGCAGTGCTAGAGGACTAGCGCACAGATACGGCTACACCTTC.

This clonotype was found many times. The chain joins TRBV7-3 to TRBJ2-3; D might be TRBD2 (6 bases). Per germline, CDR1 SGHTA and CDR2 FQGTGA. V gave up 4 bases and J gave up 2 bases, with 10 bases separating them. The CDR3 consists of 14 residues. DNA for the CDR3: TGTGCCAGCAGCTCGGGACTGTACACAGATACGCAGTATTTT. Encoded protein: CASSSGLYTDTQYF. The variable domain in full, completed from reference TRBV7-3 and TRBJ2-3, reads GAGVSQTPSNKVTEKGKYVELRCDPISGHTALYWYRQSLGQGPEFLIYFQGTGAADDSGLPNDRFFAVRPEGSVSTLKIQRTERGDSAVYLCASSSGLYTDTQYFGPGTRLTVL.

CDR3 nucleotide sequence: TGTGCCACCAGCAGAACAGGGACTGATGAGCAGTATTTT. It yields the protein CATSRTGTDEQYF. V is TRBV15 and J is TRBJ2-3, with D perhaps being TRBD1 or TRBD2 (6 bases each). This CDR3 spans 13 amino acids. The germline V gene encodes CDR1 LNHNV and CDR2 YYDKDF (reference sequence). V was shortened by 2 bases and J by 11 bases, with 14 bases between the two germline ends.

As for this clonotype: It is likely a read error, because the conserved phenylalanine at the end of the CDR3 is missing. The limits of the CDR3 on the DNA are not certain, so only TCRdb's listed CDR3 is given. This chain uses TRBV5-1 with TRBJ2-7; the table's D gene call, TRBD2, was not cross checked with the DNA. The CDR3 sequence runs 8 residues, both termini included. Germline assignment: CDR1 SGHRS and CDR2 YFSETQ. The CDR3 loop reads CASSLNLA.

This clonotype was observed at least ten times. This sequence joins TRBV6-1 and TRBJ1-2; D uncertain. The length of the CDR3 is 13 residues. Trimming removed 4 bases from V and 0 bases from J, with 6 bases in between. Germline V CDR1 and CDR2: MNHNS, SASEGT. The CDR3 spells CASSGKANYGYTF. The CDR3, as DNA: TGTGCCAGCAGTGGGAAGGCTAACTATGGCTACACCTTC.

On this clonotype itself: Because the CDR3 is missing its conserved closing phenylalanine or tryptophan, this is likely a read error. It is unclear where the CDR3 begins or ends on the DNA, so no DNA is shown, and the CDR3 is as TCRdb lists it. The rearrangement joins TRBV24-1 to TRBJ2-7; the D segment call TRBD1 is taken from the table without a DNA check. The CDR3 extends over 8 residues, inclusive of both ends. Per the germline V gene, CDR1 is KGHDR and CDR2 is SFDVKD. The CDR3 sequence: CATSDPGQ.

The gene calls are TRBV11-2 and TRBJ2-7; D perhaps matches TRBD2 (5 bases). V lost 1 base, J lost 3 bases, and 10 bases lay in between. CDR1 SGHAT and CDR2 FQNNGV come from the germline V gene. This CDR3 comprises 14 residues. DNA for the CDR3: TGTGCCAGCAGCTTAGTGGACGGAGGCTACGAGCAGTACTTC. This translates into CASSLVDGGYEQYF.

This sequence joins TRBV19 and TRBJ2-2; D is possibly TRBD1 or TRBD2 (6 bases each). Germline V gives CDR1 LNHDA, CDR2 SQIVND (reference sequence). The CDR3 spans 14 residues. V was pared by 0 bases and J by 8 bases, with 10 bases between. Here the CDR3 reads CASSIDRGTGELFF. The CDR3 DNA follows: TGTGCCAGTAGTATAGACCGGGGGACAGGGGAGCTGTTTTTT.

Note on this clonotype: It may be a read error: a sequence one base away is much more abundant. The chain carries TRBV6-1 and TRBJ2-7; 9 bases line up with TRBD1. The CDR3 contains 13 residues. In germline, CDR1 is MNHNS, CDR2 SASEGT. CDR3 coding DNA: TGTGCCGGCAGATTTACAGGGGGCAACGAGCAGTACTTC. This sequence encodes CAGRFTGGNEQYF.

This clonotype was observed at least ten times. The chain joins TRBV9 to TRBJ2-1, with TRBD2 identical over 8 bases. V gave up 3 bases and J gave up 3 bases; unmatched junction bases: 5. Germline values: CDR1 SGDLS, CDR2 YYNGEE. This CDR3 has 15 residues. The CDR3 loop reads CASSASGSYYNEQFF. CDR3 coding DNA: TGTGCCAGCAGCGCTAGCGGGTCGTACTACAATGAGCAGTTCTTC. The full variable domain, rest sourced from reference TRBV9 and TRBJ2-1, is DSGVTQTPKHLITATGQRVTLRCSPRSGDLSVYWYQQSLDQGLQFLIQYYNGEERAKGNILERFSAQQFPDLHSELNLSSLELGDSALYFCASSASGSYYNEQFFGPGTRLTVL.

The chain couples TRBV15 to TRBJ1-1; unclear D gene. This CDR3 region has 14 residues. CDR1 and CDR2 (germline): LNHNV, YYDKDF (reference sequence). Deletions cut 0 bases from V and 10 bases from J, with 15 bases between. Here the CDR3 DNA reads TGTGCCACCAGCAGAGAACGGTTGAACACGGGAGCTTTCTTT. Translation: CATSRERLNTGAFF.

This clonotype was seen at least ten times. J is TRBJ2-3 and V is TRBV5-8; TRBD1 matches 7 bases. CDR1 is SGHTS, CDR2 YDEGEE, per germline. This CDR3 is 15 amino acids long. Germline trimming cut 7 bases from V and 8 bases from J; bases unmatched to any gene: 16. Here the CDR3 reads CASSLGARGFGTQYF. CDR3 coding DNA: TGTGCCAGCTCACTCGGGGCCAGGGGGTTCGGTACGCAGTATTTT.

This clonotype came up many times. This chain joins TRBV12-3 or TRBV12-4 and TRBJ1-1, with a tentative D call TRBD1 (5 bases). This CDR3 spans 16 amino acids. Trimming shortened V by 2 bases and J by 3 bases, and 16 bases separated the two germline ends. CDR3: CASSLLPGSVYTEAFF. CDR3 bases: TGTGCCAGCAGTTTATTGCCAGGGAGCGTGTACACTGAAGCTTTCTTT.

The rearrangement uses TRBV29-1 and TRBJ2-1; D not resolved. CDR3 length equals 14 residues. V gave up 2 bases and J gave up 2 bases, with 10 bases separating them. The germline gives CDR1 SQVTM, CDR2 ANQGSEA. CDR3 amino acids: CSVETGVTYNEQFF. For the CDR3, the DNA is TGCAGCGTTGAAACTGGGGTAACCTACAATGAGCAGTTCTTC.

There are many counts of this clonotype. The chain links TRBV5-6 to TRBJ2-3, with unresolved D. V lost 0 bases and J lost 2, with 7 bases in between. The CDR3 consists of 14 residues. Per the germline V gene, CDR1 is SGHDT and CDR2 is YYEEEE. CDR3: CASSLDGTTDTQYF. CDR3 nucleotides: TGTGCCAGCAGCTTGGACGGAACCACAGATACGCAGTATTTT.